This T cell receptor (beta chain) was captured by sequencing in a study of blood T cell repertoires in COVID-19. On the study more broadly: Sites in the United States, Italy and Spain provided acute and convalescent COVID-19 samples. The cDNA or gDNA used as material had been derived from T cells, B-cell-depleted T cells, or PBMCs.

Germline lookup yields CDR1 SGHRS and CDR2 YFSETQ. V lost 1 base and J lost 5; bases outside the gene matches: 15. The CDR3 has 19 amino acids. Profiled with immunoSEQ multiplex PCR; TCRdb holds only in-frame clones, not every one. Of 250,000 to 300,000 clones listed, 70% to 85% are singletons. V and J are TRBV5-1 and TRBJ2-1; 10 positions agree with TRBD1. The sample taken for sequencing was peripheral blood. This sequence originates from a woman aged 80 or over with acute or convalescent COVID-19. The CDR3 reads CASSLNAQTLGQGDNEQFF. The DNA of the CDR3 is TGCGCCAGCAGCTTGAACGCGCAGACTCTCGGACAGGGGGACAATGAGCAGTTCTTC.